This TCR beta chain was observed in a study of blood T cell repertoires in COVID-19. Background on the study: Specimens from acute and convalescent COVID-19 originated in the United States, Italy and Spain. The cDNA or gDNA used as material had been derived from T cells, B-cell-depleted T cells, or PBMCs.

As handled by the study authors: Reference gene primer amplification gave estimated nucleated cell counts. Clones were sequenced by immunoSEQ multiplex PCR, and TCRdb holds only the in-frame ones, with some missing. The V and J calls and clone size are taken from that table; D and trimming were inferred from the DNA. The sample yields roughly 81,000 clones, around 87% seen once. V dropped 4 bases and J dropped 1; count of bases not matched to a gene: 5. Germline values: CDR1 SGDLS, CDR2 YYNGEE. This CDR3 spans 16 amino acids. The specimen was peripheral blood. This chain connects TRBV9 to TRBJ2-3; 11 nucleotides align to TRBD2. The receptor was isolated from a man in his forties or fifties with acute or convalescent COVID-19. The DNA of the CDR3 is TGTGCCAGCAGCCCCCGGGGACTAGCGGGCACAGATACGCAGTATTTT. It codes for CASSPRGLAGTDTQYF.